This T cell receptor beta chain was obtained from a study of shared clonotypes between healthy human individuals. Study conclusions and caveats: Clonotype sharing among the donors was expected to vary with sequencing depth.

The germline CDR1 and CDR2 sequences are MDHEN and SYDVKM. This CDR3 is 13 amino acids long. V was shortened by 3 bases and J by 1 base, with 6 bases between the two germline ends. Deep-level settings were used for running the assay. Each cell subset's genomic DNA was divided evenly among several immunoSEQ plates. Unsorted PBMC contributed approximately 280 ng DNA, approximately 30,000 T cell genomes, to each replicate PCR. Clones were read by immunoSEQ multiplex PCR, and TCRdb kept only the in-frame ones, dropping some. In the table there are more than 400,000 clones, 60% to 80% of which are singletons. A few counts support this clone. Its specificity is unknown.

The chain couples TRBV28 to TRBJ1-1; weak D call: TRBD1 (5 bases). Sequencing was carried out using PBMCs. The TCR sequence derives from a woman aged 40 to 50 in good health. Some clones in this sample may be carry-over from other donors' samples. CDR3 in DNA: TGTGCCAGCAGTTTCAGGGAGAACACTGAAGCTTTCTTT. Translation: CASSFRENTEAFF. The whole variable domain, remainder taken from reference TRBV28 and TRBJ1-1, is DVKVTQSSRYLVKRTGEKVFLECVQDMDHENMFWYRQDPGLGLRLIYFSYDVKMKEKGDIPEGYSVSREKKERFSLILESASTNQTSMYLCASSFRENTEAFFGQGTRLTVV.